The text below deals with one TCR beta chain. Its antigen is unidentified. At one end, the junction sequence differs from germline, possibly due to a read error. The data derive from a study of CD8 T cells in ankylosing spondylitis. In making TCR beta libraries, quantitative 5'-RACE with molecular barcodes was used. TCRdb analysed the 5' RACE reads with MiXCR anew, one entry per CDR3 protein. The table shows approximately 140,000 distinct CDR3 sequences, with around 9.7% occurring only once. Whole-study results and caveats: Apparently characteristic of ankylosing spondylitis blood was a TCR beta motif (roughly eight highly homologous variants). Peripheral blood held disease-linked clones only at relatively low frequency, and these were CD8+. Clones tied to disease were said to be significantly enriched in matched ankylosing spondylitis synovial fluid.

There are 19 residues in the CDR3. From germline, CDR1 is DFQATT and CDR2 SNEGSKA (reference sequence). This receptor was obtained from a male donor with ankylosing spondylitis or in good health (not recorded which). The sample comprised blood, either unsorted or a sorted T cell fraction (not recorded which). This chain uses TRBV20-1 with TRBJ2-7; 14 nucleotides line up with TRBD2. The CDR3 bases are TGCAGTGCAAGAGGCGGGACTAGCGGGAGATACGGTGATCCCTACGAGCAGTACTTC. Protein sequence: CSARGGTSGRYGDPYEQYF.